The source of this T cell receptor (beta chain) is a study of early T cells in non-severe SARS-CoV-2 infection. On the study more broadly: The study sequenced bulk RNA from unsorted whole blood, with chains unpaired. The study's findings and limits: The VDJdb matching leaned toward anti-spike CD8 responses and overlooked private and CD4 specificities.

Only a few counts were recorded for this clonotype. Its antigen is still unknown. A single record per CDR3 protein comes from TCRdb applying MiXCR to the 5' RACE reads. This sample has tens of thousands of distinct CDR3 sequences, with 4.5% to 7.5% found just once. The germline V gene has CDR1 LGHNT and CDR2 FRNRAP. Unmatched junction bases numbered 10, after V lost 5 bases and J lost 6 bases. The CDR3 is 14 residues long. This TCR was recovered from an adult who was a healthcare worker with PCR-confirmed SARS-CoV-2 infection or an uninfected control (not recorded which). The chain recombines TRBV12-5 with TRBJ2-7, with 7 bases aligning to TRBD2. The sample comprised whole blood. CDR3 nucleotides: TGTGCTAGTGGTAGCATCGGAAGCGGGGCCGAGCAGTACTTC. As protein: CASGSIGSGAEQYF.